The T cell receptor beta chain described here comes from a study of somatic mutations in cytotoxic T cells in rheumatoid arthritis. It was blood donors, 55% female and with a median age of 56 years (range roughly 21-75), who served as healthy controls. Each population, CD4+ and CD8+ cells, was isolated by positive magnetic bead selection and checked for purity by flow cytometry. Remarks on this clone: The antigen is not known.

Looked up from germline, CDR1 is SEHNR and CDR2 is FQNEAQ (reference sequence). This CDR3 contains 14 residues. Trimming removed 5 bases from V and 8 bases from J, with 18 bases in between. Findings and caveats of the study: Patients with a largest CD8+ clone exceeding 20% of CD8+ cells numbered 8 of 65. For rheumatoid arthritis patients, CD8+ clonality increased with age, whereas it did not in healthy controls.

The protocol was immunoSEQ multiplex PCR, while the TCRdb copy is restricted to in-frame clones and leaves out a portion. The sample has about 25,000 clones; over 65% are singletons. Sequencing was done on a sample of CD8+ T cells sorted from blood. The chain carries TRBV7-9 and TRBJ2-5; D may be TRBD2 (6 bases). The clonotype was recovered from a woman between 18 and 30 years old in good health. The CDR3 reads CASSPAGQSRTQYF. The CDR3 nucleotides read TGTGCCAGCAGCCCGGCGGGGCAGTCACGAACCCAGTACTTC.